Below are 9 T cell receptor beta chains sequenced from a single sample in a study of identifying expanded T cells in peripheral blood. The table came from immunoSEQ multiplex PCR; TCRdb's copy has only in-frame clones and leaves some out. The sample holds 60,000 to 80,000 clones, 75% to 90% seen once. Sequencing was carried out using blood. These receptors were taken from a person aged 18 to 70 in good health.

A single count supports this clone. The CDR3 reads CASSQDLARQGDYGYTF. In nucleotides, the CDR3 is TGTGCCAGCAGCCAAGATCTAGCTAGGCAGGGCGACTATGGCTACACCTTC. The V and J genes are TRBV4-2 and TRBJ1-2; maybe TRBD1 (5 bases). The CDR3 extends over 17 amino acids. Per the germline V gene, CDR1 is LGHNA and CDR2 is YNFKEQ. Trimming cost V 0 bases and J 3 bases, with 17 bases left between them.

In this sample, this clone turned up a few times. The V and J genes are TRBV7-3 and TRBJ2-3; 8 positions match TRBD1. CDR1 and CDR2 from the germline V gene are SGHTA and FQGTGA. The junction had 0 bases not matched to a gene; V was cut back by 0 bases and J by 1 base. The CDR3 is 15 amino acids. The CDR3 protein is CASSLTGQGTDTQYF. The CDR3 nucleotides read TGTGCCAGCAGCTTAACGGGACAGGGCACAGATACGCAGTATTTT.

This clone occurred a few times. DNA of the CDR3: TGTGCCAGCAGCTCCCCGGACGGAAACTATGGCTACACCTTC. Protein sequence: CASSSPDGNYGYTF. This chain joins TRBV5-4 and TRBJ1-2; D unresolved. The ends were cut back, 3 bases at V and 2 bases at J, with 11 bases in the middle. Germline CDR1 and CDR2: SGHNT and YYREEE (reference sequence). The CDR3 has 14 residues.

Here the CDR3 reads CASSITRATNEKLFF. The DNA of the CDR3 is TGTGCCAGCAGCATTACAAGGGCAACTAATGAAAAACTGTTTTTT. The rearrangement joins TRBV7-2 to TRBJ1-4; D not certain. V was cut by 5 bases and J by 0 bases, with 10 bases left in between. The CDR3 totals 15 residues. The germline CDR1 and CDR2 sequences are SGHTA and FQGNSA.

This clone was observed a handful of times. This sequence joins TRBV14 and TRBJ1-3; TRBD1 might be the D (6 bases). CDR1 SGHDN and CDR2 FVKESK come from the germline V gene. V gave up 3 bases and J gave up 0 bases, with 12 bases separating them. The CDR3 is 16 residues long. For the CDR3, the DNA is TGTGCCAGCAGCCACCCCAGGGGCTTCTCTGGAAACACCATATATTTT. This sequence encodes CASSHPRGFSGNTIYF.

The chain recombines TRBV29-1 with TRBJ2-3; D may be TRBD2 (7 bases). Trimming removed 6 bases from V and 4 bases from J, with 17 bases in between. CDR3 length: 14 amino acids. Germline CDR1 SQVTM, CDR2 ANQGSEA. As DNA, the CDR3 is TGCAGCGTGGCGCGGGGGCCAGGCCCAGATACGCAGTATTTT. Translating it yields CSVARGPGPDTQYF.

The chain employs TRBV13 and TRBJ1-5, with TRBD1 matching 7 bases. The CDR3 extends over 14 amino acids. V shed 4 bases and J 2 bases; nucleotides not matched to a gene: 2. Germline assignment: CDR1 PRHDT and CDR2 FYEKMQ (reference sequence). The CDR3 sequence is CASSYRGGNQPQHF. CDR3 in DNA: TGTGCCAGCAGCTACAGGGGTGGCAATCAGCCCCAGCATTTT. The full variable domain, in which reference TRBV13 and TRBJ1-5 provide the parts outside the CDR3, is AAGVIQSPRHLIKEKRETATLKCYPIPRHDTVYWYQQGPGQDPQFLISFYEKMQSDKGSIPDRFSAQQFSDYHSELNMSSLELGDSALYFCASSYRGGNQPQHFGDGTRLSIL.

The CDR3 sequence: CASSKRQGSGETQYF. In DNA form, the CDR3 reads TGTGCCAGCAGCAAGAGACAGGGCTCCGGAGAGACCCAGTACTTC. The J gene is TRBJ2-5, the V gene TRBV11-3, with TRBD1 matching 7 bases. The V segment lost 5 bases and the J segment 4 bases; nucleotides outside the gene matches: 10. CDR1 is SGHNT and CDR2 is YENEEA in the germline V gene. The CDR3 is made up of 15 amino acids.

This clone has a handful of counts. The rearrangement uses TRBV11-2 and TRBJ2-1; maybe TRBD2 (5 bases). The CDR3 loop spans 12 amino acids. In germline, CDR1 is SGHAT, CDR2 FQNNGV. V was shortened by 5 bases and J by 14 bases, with 16 bases between the two germline ends. DNA for the CDR3: TGTGCCAGCAGCCGCATTGGAGGAGCAGAGTTCTTC. Protein sequence: CASSRIGGAEFF.